What follows describes a single T cell receptor beta chain. Its target is not known. This entry belongs to a study of Ad26.COV2.S vaccination and SARS-CoV-2 variants. Study-wide points: Vaccine and placebo recipients had comparable breadth of non-spike TCRs.

Treatment defined: roughly 19 received Ad26.COV2.S at low or high dose, single or two shots; about 5 received placebo; per-sample allocation not given. Sampling happened 63 days after the first vaccine or placebo injection. Produced via immunoSEQ multiplex PCR; TCRdb's table is partial and in-frame only. The data hold some 250,000 clones, with approximately 90% observed a single time. The CDR3 contains 14 residues. The germline gives CDR1 SGHRS, CDR2 YFSETQ. J lost 2 bases, V lost 4 bases, and 5 bases had no gene match. This clonotype was obtained from a person aged 18 to 59 who received the Ad26.COV2.S COVID-19 vaccine or a placebo. V usage is TRBV5-1 and J usage is TRBJ2-7, with 8 bases fitting TRBD2. The starting material was peripheral blood, obtained in a trial of Ad26.COV2.S vaccine versus placebo. The CDR3 nucleotides read TGCGCCAGCAGCCCTACTAGCGGAGCCTACGAGCAGTACTTC. Translating gives CASSPTSGAYEQYF.